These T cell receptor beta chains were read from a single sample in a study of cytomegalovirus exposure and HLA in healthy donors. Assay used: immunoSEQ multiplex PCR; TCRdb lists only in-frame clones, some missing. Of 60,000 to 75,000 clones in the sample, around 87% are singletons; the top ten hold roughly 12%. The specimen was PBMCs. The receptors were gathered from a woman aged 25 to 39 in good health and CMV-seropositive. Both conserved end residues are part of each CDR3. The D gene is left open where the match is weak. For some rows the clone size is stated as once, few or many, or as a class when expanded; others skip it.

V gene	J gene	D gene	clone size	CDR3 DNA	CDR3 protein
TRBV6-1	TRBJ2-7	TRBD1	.	TGTGCCAGCAGGGGGACAGGCCAATCCTACGAGCAGTACTTC	CASRGTGQSYEQYF
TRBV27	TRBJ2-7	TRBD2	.	TGTGCCAGCAGTTTATATGGGCGGGAGGGCCGGTACGAGCAGTACTTC	CASSLYGREGRYEQYF
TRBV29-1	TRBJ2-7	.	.	TGCAGCGTTGAACTCCCCAGGGGTTCCGAGCAGTACTTC	CSVELPRGSEQYF
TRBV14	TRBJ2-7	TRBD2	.	TGTGCCAGCAGCTGGGGGACTAGCGGACCCTACGAGCAGTACTTC	CASSWGTSGPYEQYF
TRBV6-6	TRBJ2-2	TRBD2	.	TGTGCCAGCAGGACCACCGGGACTAGCAACACCGGGGAGCTGTTTTTT	CASRTTGTSNTGELFF
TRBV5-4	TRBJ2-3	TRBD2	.	TGTGCCAGCAGCTTGGCAAAGCGGGGGAGCACAGATACGCAGTATTTT	CASSLAKRGSTDTQYF
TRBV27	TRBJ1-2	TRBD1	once	TGTGCCAGCAGCGGTTGGGGGACAGGGATAGCTAACTATGGCTACACCTTC	CASSGWGTGIANYGYTF
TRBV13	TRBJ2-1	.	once	TGTGCCAGCAGCTTAGGTGCCCCCAGTAGGGGCTACAATGAGCAGTTCTTC	CASSLGAPSRGYNEQFF
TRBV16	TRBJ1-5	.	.	TGTGCCAGCAGCCAAAAGGGAGGCAATCAGCCCCAGCATTTT	CASSQKGGNQPQHF
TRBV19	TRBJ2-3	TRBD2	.	TGTGCCAGTAGTATTTGGGGACTAGCGGCAGATACGCAGTATTTT	CASSIWGLAADTQYF
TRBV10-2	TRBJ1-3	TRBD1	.	TGCGCCAGCAGTTGGACAGGAGCTGGAAACACCATATATTTT	CASSWTGAGNTIYF
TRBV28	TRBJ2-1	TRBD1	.	TGTGCCAGCAGTTCCCCTCCCGGGACAGGGGTCCACAATGAGCAGTTCTTC	CASSSPPGTGVHNEQFF
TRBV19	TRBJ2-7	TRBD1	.	TGTGCCAGTAGTATGCGACAGGGTAGGGACGAGCAGTACTTC	CASSMRQGRDEQYF
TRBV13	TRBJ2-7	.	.	TGTGCCAGCAGCCTAGGAGCGGGCGGGGAGGACGAGCAGTACTTC	CASSLGAGGEDEQYF
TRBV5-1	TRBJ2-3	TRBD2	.	TGCGCCAGCAGCCCCCGGACTAGTATTGCAGATACGCAGTATTTT	CASSPRTSIADTQYF
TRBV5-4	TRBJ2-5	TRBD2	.	TGTGCCAGCAGCTTGTCTAGCGGCCAAGAGACCCAGTACTTC	CASSLSSGQETQYF
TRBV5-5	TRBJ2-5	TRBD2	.	TGTGCCAGCAGCTTGGGACTAGCGGATTCGGAGACCCAGTACTTC	CASSLGLADSETQYF
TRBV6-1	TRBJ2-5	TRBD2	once	TGTGCCAGCAGCAAGACTAGCGGGACACAAGAGACCCAGTACTTC	CASSKTSGTQETQYF
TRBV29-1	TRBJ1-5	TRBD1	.	TGCAGCGTAGGACAGGGCAATCAGCCCCAGCATTTT	CSVGQGNQPQHF
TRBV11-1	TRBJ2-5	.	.	TGTGCCAGCAGCCGAGGGACTGCCAGCCAAGAGACCCAGTACTTC	CASSRGTASQETQYF
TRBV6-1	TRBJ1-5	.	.	TGTGCCAGCAGCCCTAGGGACTCCCCTCGTCAGCCCCAGCATTTT	CASSPRDSPRQPQHF
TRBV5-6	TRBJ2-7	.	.	TGTGCCAGCAGCTTGAGATGGGTCTCAAGGAGCGAGCAGTACTTC	CASSLRWVSRSEQYF
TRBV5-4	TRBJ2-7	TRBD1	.	TGTGCCAGCAGCCCGGGACAGGGCGGCTACGAGCAGTACTTC	CASSPGQGGYEQYF
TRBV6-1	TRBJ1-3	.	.	TGTGCCAGCAGTGAAGAGTTTGGGGGGTCGGGGGGAAACACCATATATTTT	CASSEEFGGSGGNTIYF
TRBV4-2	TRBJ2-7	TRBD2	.	TGTGCCAGCAGCCAAGTGCTAGCGGGAGTTTACGAGCAGTACTTC	CASSQVLAGVYEQYF
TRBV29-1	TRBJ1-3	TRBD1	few	TGCAGCGGACAGGGAAACTCTGGAAACACCATATATTTT	CSGQGNSGNTIYF
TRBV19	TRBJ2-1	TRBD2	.	TGTGCCAGTAGGAGAAGCGGGGGGCCCTACAATGAGCAGTTCTTC	CASRRSGGPYNEQFF
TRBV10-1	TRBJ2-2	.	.	TGCGCCACCGCCCACGGGGGGCTGAACACCGGGGAGCTGTTTTTT	CATAHGGLNTGELFF
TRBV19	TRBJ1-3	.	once	TGTGCCAGTAGCACACAGGGAAACACCATATATTTT	CASSTQGNTIYF
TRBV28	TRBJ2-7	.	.	TGTGCCAGCCAGATCAGGAACGAGCAGTACTTC	CASQIRNEQYF
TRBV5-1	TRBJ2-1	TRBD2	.	TGCGCCAGCAGGCCGACTAGCCTCTCCTACAATGAGCAGTTCTTC	CASRPTSLSYNEQFF
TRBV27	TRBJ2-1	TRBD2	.	TGTGCCAGCAGTTCGATAGCGGGAGCCTTCAATGAGCAGTTCTTC	CASSSIAGAFNEQFF
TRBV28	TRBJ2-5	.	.	TGTGCCAGCAGCCCCCCTGGCCAGGAGGTAGAGACCCAGTACTTC	CASSPPGQEVETQYF